This TCR beta chain emerged from a study of shared clonotypes between healthy human individuals. This table comes from immunoSEQ multiplex PCR, and its TCRdb copy is limited to in-frame clones, with some not included. This sample carries about 2.3 million clones, about 90% of them seen once, and the ten largest clones take 0.37%. The V and J ends lost 5 bases and 4 bases respectively, with 17 bases between them. From germline, CDR1 is MDHEN and CDR2 SYDVKM. CDR3 size: 15 residues. The specimen sequenced was naive CD4+ T cells from PBMCs. Indicated subset: CD45RA+ positively selected. This clonotype was sampled from a man between 18 and 35 years old in good health. Some clones in this sample may be carry-over from other donors' samples. The rearrangement joins TRBV28 to TRBJ1-2; weak D call: TRBD1 (5 bases). For the CDR3, the DNA is TGTGCCAGCAGTCCTACCCCGGACATCATCTATGGCTACACCTTC. It encodes CASSPTPDIIYGYTF.